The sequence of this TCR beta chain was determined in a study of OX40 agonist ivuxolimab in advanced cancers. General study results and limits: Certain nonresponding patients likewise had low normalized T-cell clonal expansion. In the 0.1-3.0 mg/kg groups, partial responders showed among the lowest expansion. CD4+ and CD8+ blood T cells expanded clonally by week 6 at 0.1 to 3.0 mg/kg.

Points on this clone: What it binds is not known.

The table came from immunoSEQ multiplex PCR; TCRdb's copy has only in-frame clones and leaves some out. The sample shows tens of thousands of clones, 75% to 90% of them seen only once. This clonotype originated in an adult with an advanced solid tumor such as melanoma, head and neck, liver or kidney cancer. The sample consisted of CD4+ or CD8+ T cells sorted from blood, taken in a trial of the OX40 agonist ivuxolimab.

CDR3 in amino acids: CASTLAGGTYEQYF. The CDR3 nucleotides are TGTGCCAGCACACTAGCGGGGGGTACGTACGAGCAGTACTTC. This sequence joins TRBV27 and TRBJ2-7; the match to TRBD2 covers 12 bases. Germline V gives CDR1 MNHEY, CDR2 SMNVEV (reference sequence). J was trimmed by 4 bases and V by 7 bases; bases with no gene match: 5. This CDR3 is built from 14 residues.